Following are 10 T cell receptor beta chains from one sample sequenced in a study of cytomegalovirus exposure and HLA in healthy donors. Use of 60 Vbeta and 13 Jbeta primers characterized the PCR. Sequencing was performed with immunoSEQ multiplex PCR; in TCRdb, only in-frame clones are kept and a portion is missing. The sample lists roughly 120,000 clones; over 60% were seen once. The sample taken for sequencing was PBMCs. The receptors come from a human donor in good health.

This sequence joins TRBV6-5 and TRBJ1-3; D uncertain. This CDR3 has 13 residues. Germline CDR1 reads MNHEY; CDR2 reads SVGAGI. The germline V and J ends were trimmed by 6 bases and 0 bases, with 6 bases remaining between them. The CDR3 bases are TGTGCCAGCAGCCCCCTCTCTGGAAACACCATATATTTT. Protein sequence: CASSPLSGNTIYF.

The sample holds one count of this clone. The CDR3 nucleotides read TGTGCCAGCAGCCCCCGTTTGCTAGCGGGTACTGAGCAGTTCTTC. Translation gives CASSPRLLAGTEQFF. The chain uses TRBV14 and TRBJ2-1, with 8 bases aligning to TRBD2. From germline, CDR1 is SGHDN and CDR2 FVKESK. The CDR3 totals 15 residues. The trim removed 4 bases at V and 9 bases at J, leaving 11 bases unmatched.

In this sample, this clone turned up once. Germline and junction disagree at one end, which may indicate a read error. The chain employs TRBV7-9 and TRBJ1-1, with D maybe TRBD1 (6 bases). This CDR3 has 12 amino acids. Germline assignment: CDR1 SEHNR and CDR2 FQNEAQ (reference sequence). CDR3 DNA sequence: TGTTCCAGCAGCTTAACAGGGTTTGAAGCTTTCTTT. This encodes CSSSLTGFEAFF.

The V gene is TRBV14, the J gene TRBJ1-6, with 8 bases matching TRBD1. Trimming cost V 0 bases and J 4 bases; bases outside gene matches: 8. Looked up from germline, CDR1 is SGHDN and CDR2 is FVKESK. This CDR3 region has 18 residues. The CDR3 DNA reads as TGTGCCAGCAGCCAAGATTGGACAGGGCCTTTTTATAATTCACCCCTCCACTTT. It translates to CASSQDWTGPFYNSPLHF.

This clone was counted a few times. The chain uses TRBV19 and TRBJ1-4, with 9 bases lining up with TRBD1. The CDR3 covers 14 residues. The J segment lost 4 bases and the V segment lost 6 bases, leaving 3 bases of the junction unmatched. The germline gives CDR1 LNHDA, CDR2 SQIVND (reference sequence). The chain's CDR3 is CASSPTGGNEKLFF. The CDR3, as DNA: TGTGCCAGTAGCCCGACAGGGGGTAATGAAAAACTGTTTTTT.

The rearrangement links TRBV11-2 to TRBJ2-5, with TRBD2 matching 9 bases. Trimming cost V 1 base and J 8 bases; bases outside gene matches: 8. Germline V gene data show CDR1 as SGHAT and CDR2 as FQNNGV. The CDR3 sequence is 15 residues long. CDR3 coding DNA: TGTGCCAGCAGCTTAGCTGGCGGGGGGGCGGTAACCCAGTACTTC. It specifies CASSLAGGGAVTQYF.

This clone was recorded a few times. The chain links TRBV7-3 to TRBJ2-7; 8 nucleotides align to TRBD2. The V gene's germline CDR1 is SGHTA and CDR2 FQGTGA. V trimming: 6 bases; J trimming: 0 bases; junction bases outside the gene matches: 7. The CDR3 has 15 amino acids. The CDR3 DNA sequence: TGTGCCAGCAGTTTACTTAGCGGGGTCTCCTACGAGCAGTACTTC. It is translated as CASSLLSGVSYEQYF.

V gene TRBV14 combines with J gene TRBJ2-7, with 8 bases aligning to TRBD2. The CDR3 has 15 residues. Germline V gene data show CDR1 as SGHDN and CDR2 as FVKESK. Unmatched junction bases numbered 12, after V lost 9 bases and J lost 2 bases. CDR3: CARSRGGTLPYEQYF. DNA for the CDR3: TGTGCCAGATCCCGCGGGGGGACTTTACCCTACGAGCAGTACTTC.

This rearrangement joins TRBV10-3 to TRBJ2-3; TRBD2 agrees at 9 bases. Losses at the gene ends were 8 bases for V and 3 bases for J; bases not matched to a gene: 9. In germline, CDR1 is ENHRY, CDR2 SYGVKD. The length of the CDR3 is 15 residues. The CDR3 region is CAIARLAATTDTQYF. The CDR3 DNA follows: TGTGCCATCGCGCGACTAGCGGCGACAACAGATACGCAGTATTTT.

This clone was seen more than once but under ten times. The rearrangement links TRBV6-5 to TRBJ1-1; D unresolved. This CDR3 comprises 12 residues. The germline gives CDR1 MNHEY, CDR2 SVGAGI. V gave up 6 bases and J gave up 6 bases, with 11 bases separating them. This CDR3 is CASSGRVAEAFF. In nucleotides, the CDR3 is TGTGCCAGCAGCGGGCGGGTGGCTGAAGCTTTCTTT.